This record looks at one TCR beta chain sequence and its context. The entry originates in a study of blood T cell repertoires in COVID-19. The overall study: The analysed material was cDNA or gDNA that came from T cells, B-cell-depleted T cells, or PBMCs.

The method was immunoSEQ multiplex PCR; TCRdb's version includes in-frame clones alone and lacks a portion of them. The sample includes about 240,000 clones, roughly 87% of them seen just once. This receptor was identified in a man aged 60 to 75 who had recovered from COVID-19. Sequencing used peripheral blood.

CDR3 nucleotides: TGTGCCAGCAGCGTAGGTGGGGGACTCGGGGGACGAGAGACCCAGTACTTC. Translated: CASSVGGGLGGRETQYF. V and J are TRBV9 and TRBJ2-5; weak D call: TRBD2 (6 bases). The CDR3 has 17 amino acids. With 0 bases removed from V and 4 bases from J, the gap between germline ends came to 19 bases. Looked up from germline, CDR1 is SGDLS and CDR2 is YYNGEE.